These T cell receptor beta chains were read from a single sample in a study of OX40 agonist ivuxolimab in advanced cancers. Data came from immunoSEQ multiplex PCR; TCRdb stores just in-frame clones and leaves some out. The sample has around 80,000 clones; roughly 90% are singletons. The specimen comprised CD4+ or CD8+ T cells sorted from blood, sampled in a trial of the OX40 agonist ivuxolimab. The origin of the receptors is an adult with an advanced solid tumor such as melanoma, head and neck, liver or kidney cancer. Each CDR3 is given with its conserved first and last residue. The D gene is left open where the match is weak. Some rows have no size entry. The others give once, few or many, or a class for an expanded clone.

CDR3: CATSREGGQVYGYTF
DNA: TGTGCCACCAGCAGAGAGGGGGGACAGGTCTATGGCTACACCTTC
size: -
J: TRBJ1-2
D: TRBD1
V: TRBV15

CDR3: CASSRTYSYEQYF
DNA: TGTGCCAGCAGTCGGACGTACTCCTACGAGCAGTACTTC
size: -
J: TRBJ2-7
D: -
V: TRBV2

CDR3: CASSPPGTPNYGYTF
DNA: TGTGCCAGCAGTCCACCAGGGACTCCAAACTATGGCTACACCTTC
size: once
J: TRBJ1-2
D: -
V: TRBV6-6

CDR3: CASSLQTHLSPDTQYF
DNA: TGCGCCAGCAGCTTACAGACACACCTCTCCCCAGATACGCAGTATTTT
size: -
J: TRBJ2-3
D: -
V: TRBV5-1

CDR3: CASSYGQTSNEKLFF
DNA: TGCGCCAGCAGCTACGGACAGACCAGTAATGAAAAACTGTTTTTT
size: -
J: TRBJ1-4
D: -
V: TRBV5-1

CDR3: CASSFFPSGRVTGELFF
DNA: TGTGCCAGCAGCTTTTTCCCTAGCGGGAGGGTTACCGGGGAGCTGTTTTTT
size: once
J: TRBJ2-2
D: TRBD2
V: TRBV7-3

CDR3: CAWSLQGFYGYTF
DNA: TGTGCCTGGAGCCTGCAGGGGTTCTATGGCTACACCTTC
size: -
J: TRBJ1-2
D: -
V: TRBV30

CDR3: CASSLYEQYF
DNA: TGTGCCAGCAGCCTCTACGAGCAGTACTTC
size: -
J: TRBJ2-7
D: -
V: TRBV28

CDR3: CASSLYDSLSYEQYF
DNA: TGTGCCAGCTCACTTTATGACAGCCTCTCCTACGAGCAGTACTTC
size: -
J: TRBJ2-7
D: -
V: TRBV18

CDR3: CAWTSGRGGGELFF
DNA: TGTGCCTGGACCTCGGGCCGTGGGGGCGGGGAGCTGTTTTTT
size: -
J: TRBJ2-2
D: -
V: TRBV30

CDR3: CASSVDANEKLFF
DNA: TGTGCCAGCAGCGTAGATGCTAATGAAAAACTGTTTTTT
size: -
J: TRBJ1-4
D: -
V: TRBV9

CDR3: CASSQEYTQYF
DNA: TGTGCCAGCAGCCAAGAGTATACGCAGTATTTT
size: -
J: TRBJ2-3
D: -
V: TRBV14

CDR3: CSVAPGSDTQYF
DNA: TGCAGCGTTGCCCCTGGGTCAGATACGCAGTATTTT
size: -
J: TRBJ2-3
D: -
V: TRBV29-1

CDR3: CASSLGQGPGELFF
DNA: TGCGCCAGCAGCTTGGGACAGGGTCCCGGGGAGCTGTTTTTT
size: -
J: TRBJ2-2
D: TRBD1
V: TRBV5-1

CDR3: CASSIPSTDTQYF
DNA: TGTGCCAGTAGTATCCCTAGCACAGATACGCAGTATTTT
size: few
J: TRBJ2-3
D: -
V: TRBV19

CDR3: CASRDGTSGRHYEQFF
DNA: TGTGCCAGCAGGGACGGGACTAGCGGGAGGCACTATGAGCAGTTCTTC
size: -
J: TRBJ2-1
D: TRBD2
V: TRBV27

CDR3: CASSLGLAGPTGELFF
DNA: TGTGCCAGCAGCTTGGGACTAGCGGGACCCACCGGGGAGCTGTTTTTT
size: -
J: TRBJ2-2
D: TRBD2
V: TRBV5-4

CDR3: CASSVPSGYTF
DNA: TGTGCCAGCAGCGTACCATCCGGCTACACCTTC
size: -
J: TRBJ1-2
D: -
V: TRBV28

CDR3: CASSGLAGSTDTQYF
DNA: TGTGCCAGCAGCGGACTAGCGGGCAGCACAGATACGCAGTATTTT
size: -
J: TRBJ2-3
D: TRBD2
V: TRBV2

CDR3: CASNDGTSGRARVLFF
DNA: TGTGCCAGCAACGATGGGACTAGCGGGAGGGCGAGGGTTTTGTTCTTC
size: -
J: TRBJ2-1
D: TRBD2
V: TRBV28

CDR3: CASSPVGGQGAGQPQHF
DNA: TGTGCCAGCTCACCCGTCGGGGGACAGGGGGCGGGACAGCCCCAGCATTTT
size: -
J: TRBJ1-5
D: TRBD1
V: TRBV18

CDR3: CASSSLQEPITRSYYGYTF
DNA: TGTGCCAGCAGCTCCCTCCAGGAGCCTATTACAAGATCTTACTATGGCTACACCTTC
size: -
J: TRBJ1-2
D: -
V: TRBV5-4

CDR3: CASSNPGLSYEQYF
DNA: TGTGCCAGTAGTAACCCAGGGTTATCCTACGAGCAGTACTTC
size: -
J: TRBJ2-7
D: -
V: TRBV19

CDR3: CASSDTDTQYF
DNA: TGTGCCAGCAGCGACACAGATACGCAGTATTTT
size: -
J: TRBJ2-3
D: -
V: TRBV7-9

CDR3: CASSAERLKLFF
DNA: TGTGCCAGCAGTGCCGAGCGTCTAAAACTGTTTTTT
size: -
J: TRBJ1-4
D: -
V: TRBV6-1

CDR3: CASSPNRLNEKLFF
DNA: TGTGCCAGCAGTCCGAACAGGCTTAATGAAAAACTGTTTTTT
size: -
J: TRBJ1-4
D: -
V: TRBV27

CDR3: CASSPREGNAGELFF
DNA: TGTGCCAGCAGCCCCCGAGAGGGCAATGCCGGGGAGCTGTTTTTT
size: -
J: TRBJ2-2
D: -
V: TRBV4-2

CDR3: CASSLGGGASNEQFF
DNA: TGTGCCAGCAGCTTAGGCGGGGGGGCGTCAAATGAGCAGTTCTTC
size: once
J: TRBJ2-1
D: TRBD2
V: TRBV5-4

CDR3: CASSNARTGGIYGYTF
DNA: TGTGCCAGCAGCAATGCAAGGACAGGGGGGATCTATGGCTACACCTTC
size: -
J: TRBJ1-2
D: TRBD1
V: TRBV13

CDR3: CASSVGANSPLHF
DNA: TGTGCCAGCAGTGTAGGGGCTAATTCACCCCTCCACTTT
size: -
J: TRBJ1-6
D: -
V: TRBV2

CDR3: CASVASEAGGPYEQYF
DNA: TGTGCCAGCGTTGCGTCGGAGGCGGGAGGGCCATACGAGCAGTACTTC
size: few
J: TRBJ2-7
D: TRBD2
V: TRBV28

CDR3: CASSLAAAGGSYNEQFF
DNA: TGTGCCAGCTCACTGGCCGCGGCGGGAGGGTCCTACAATGAGCAGTTCTTC
size: once
J: TRBJ2-1
D: TRBD2
V: TRBV18

CDR3: CASSSLAGEPETQYF
DNA: TGTGCCAGCAGCAGTTTAGCGGGAGAACCAGAGACCCAGTACTTC
size: -
J: TRBJ2-5
D: -
V: TRBV21-1

CDR3: CASSSPSGTGGREQYF
DNA: TGTGCCAGCAGTTCGCCCTCCGGGACAGGGGGGAGGGAGCAGTACTTC
size: -
J: TRBJ2-7
D: TRBD1
V: TRBV28

CDR3: CASSQDLRGAGYEQYF
DNA: TGTGCCAGCAGCCAAGATTTAAGGGGGGCAGGTTACGAGCAGTACTTC
size: -
J: TRBJ2-7
D: -
V: TRBV4-2

CDR3: CSAMRNTEAFF
DNA: TGCAGCGCTATGAGGAACACTGAAGCTTTCTTT
size: few
J: TRBJ1-1
D: -
V: TRBV29-1

CDR3: CASSLGPGAGGFEQYF
DNA: TGTGCCAGCAGCTTGGGGCCTGGAGCGGGTGGCTTCGAGCAGTACTTC
size: -
J: TRBJ2-7
D: -
V: TRBV7-2

CDR3: CASSMETSGSSYEQYF
DNA: TGTGCCAGCAGCATGGAGACTAGCGGGAGCTCCTACGAGCAGTACTTC
size: -
J: TRBJ2-7
D: TRBD2
V: TRBV7-4

CDR3: CASSPSGARTEDTQYF
DNA: TGTGCCAGCAGCCCCTCGGGAGCCCGGACCGAAGATACGCAGTATTTT
size: -
J: TRBJ2-3
D: -
V: TRBV4-2

CDR3: CASSFGSGRHTGELFF
DNA: TGTGCCAGCAGCTTTGGTAGCGGGAGGCACACCGGGGAGCTGTTTTTT
size: -
J: TRBJ2-2
D: TRBD2
V: TRBV5-4

CDR3: CASSVGTSGSTDTQYF
DNA: TGTGCCAGCAGCGTAGGGACTAGCGGGAGCACAGATACGCAGTATTTT
size: -
J: TRBJ2-3
D: TRBD2
V: TRBV9